This T cell receptor (beta chain) was sequenced for a study of CD8 T cells in Susac syndrome. RNA in amounts of roughly 0.5 to 1 ug was reverse transcribed with random hexamers. The amplification used immunoSEQ multiplex PCR on TCR beta CDR3; it spanned 54 Vbeta and 13 Jbeta. TCRdb redid the calling of the immunoSEQ multiplex PCR reads with MiXCR, one entry per CDR3 protein. The sample has approximately 71,000 distinct CDR3 sequences; approximately 96% are singletons. V was cut by 4 bases and J by 4 bases, with 8 bases left in between. The CDR3 totals 13 residues. The germline V gene encodes CDR1 MNHEY and CDR2 SVGAGI. The multiple sclerosis controls were treatment-naive patients affected by stable or active relapsing-remitting disease. FACS enriched CD8+ TEMRA cells, while bulk CD8+ and CD4+ were negatively isolated.

The chain has TRBV6-5 and TRBJ1-5; D call uncertain. The clonotype comes from a human donor with multiple sclerosis. Sequencing was carried out using CD4+ T cells from PBMCs. The DNA of the CDR3 is TGTGCCAGCAGTTCGCAGTTTAATCAGCCCCAGCATTTT. As protein: CASSSQFNQPQHF.